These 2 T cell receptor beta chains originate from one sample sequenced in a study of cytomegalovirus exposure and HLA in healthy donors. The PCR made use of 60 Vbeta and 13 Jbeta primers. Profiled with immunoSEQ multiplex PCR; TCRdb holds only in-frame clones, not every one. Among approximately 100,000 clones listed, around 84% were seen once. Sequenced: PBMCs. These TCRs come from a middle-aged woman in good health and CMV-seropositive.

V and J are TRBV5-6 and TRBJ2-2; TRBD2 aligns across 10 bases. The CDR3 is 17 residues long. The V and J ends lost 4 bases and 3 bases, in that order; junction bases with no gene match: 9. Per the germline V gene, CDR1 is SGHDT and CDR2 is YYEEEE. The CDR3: CASSLDASGRYTGELFF. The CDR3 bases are TGTGCCAGCAGCCTTGACGCTAGCGGGAGATACACCGGGGAGCTGTTTTTT.

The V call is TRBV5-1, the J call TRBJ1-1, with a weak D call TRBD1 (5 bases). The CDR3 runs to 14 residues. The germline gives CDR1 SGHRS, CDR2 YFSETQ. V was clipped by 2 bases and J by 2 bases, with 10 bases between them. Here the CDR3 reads CASSFTGENTEAFF. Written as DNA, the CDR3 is TGCGCCAGCAGCTTTACAGGCGAAAACACTGAAGCTTTCTTT.